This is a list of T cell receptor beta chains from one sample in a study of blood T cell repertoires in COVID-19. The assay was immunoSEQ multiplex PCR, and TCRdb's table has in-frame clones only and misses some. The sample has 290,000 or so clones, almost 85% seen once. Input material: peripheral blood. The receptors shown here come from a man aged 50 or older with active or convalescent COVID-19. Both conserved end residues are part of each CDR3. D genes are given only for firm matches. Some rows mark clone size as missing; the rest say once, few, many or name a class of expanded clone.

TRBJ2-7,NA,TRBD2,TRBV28,CASGTGGLSSYEQYF,TGTGCCAGTGGGACGGGGGGGCTATCCTCCTACGAGCAGTACTTC
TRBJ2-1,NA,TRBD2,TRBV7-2,CASSLGLAGAPEQFF,TGTGCCAGCAGCTTAGGCCTAGCGGGAGCACCTGAGCAGTTCTTC
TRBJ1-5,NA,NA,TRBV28,CASSLQARPFQHF,TGTGCCAGCAGTTTACAGGCCAGGCCCTTCCAGCATTTT
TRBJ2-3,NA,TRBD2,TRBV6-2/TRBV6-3,CASSLPSGWEYF,TGTGCCAGCAGTTTACCTAGCGGATGGGAGTATTTT
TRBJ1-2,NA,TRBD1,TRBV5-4,CASSSSQGNYGYTF,TGTGCCAGCAGCTCCTCACAGGGGAACTATGGCTACACCTTC
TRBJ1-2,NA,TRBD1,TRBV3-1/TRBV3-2,CASSRGQLYGYTF,TGTGCCAGCAGCCGGGGACAGCTCTATGGCTACACCTTC
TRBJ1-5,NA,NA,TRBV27,CASSKGRGNQPQHF,TGTGCCAGCAGTAAGGGCAGGGGCAATCAGCCCCAGCATTTT
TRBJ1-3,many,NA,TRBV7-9,CASTERNTIYF,TGTGCCAGCACGGAGCGAAACACCATATATTTT
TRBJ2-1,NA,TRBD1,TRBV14,CASSQDRGRDRFVYNEQFF,TGTGCCAGCAGCCAAGATCGGGGAAGGGACAGGTTTGTTTACAATGAGCAGTTCTTC
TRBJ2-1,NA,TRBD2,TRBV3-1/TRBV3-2,CASSRDDTSGTYNEQFF,TGTGCCAGCAGCCGCGATGATACTAGCGGGACTTACAATGAGCAGTTCTTC
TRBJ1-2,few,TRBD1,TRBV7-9,CASSLGQGVGGYTF,TGTGCCAGCAGCTTAGGACAGGGGGTGGGCGGCTACACCTTC
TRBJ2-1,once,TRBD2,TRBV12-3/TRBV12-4,CASSSRGGAFF,TGTGCCAGCAGTTCGCGCGGGGGGGCGTTCTTC
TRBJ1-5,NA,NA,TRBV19,CASSIGHSLGNQPQHF,TGTGCCAGTAGTATAGGCCATAGTCTAGGCAATCAGCCCCAGCATTTT
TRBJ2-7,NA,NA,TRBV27,CATAPQGPYEQYF,TGTGCCACCGCCCCACAGGGACCATACGAGCAGTACTTC
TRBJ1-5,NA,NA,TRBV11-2,CASSLALGVDQPQHF,TGTGCCAGCAGCTTAGCTCTAGGAGTTGATCAGCCCCAGCATTTT
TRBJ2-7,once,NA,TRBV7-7,CASSQDGIGEQYF,TGTGCTAGCAGCCAGGACGGGATAGGAGAGCAGTACTTC
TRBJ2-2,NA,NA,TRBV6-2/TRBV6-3,CASSQGPNTGELFF,TGTGCCAGCAGTCAGGGGCCGAACACCGGGGAGCTGTTTTTT
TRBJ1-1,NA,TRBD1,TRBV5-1,CASSLSAGGMNTEAFF,TGCGCCAGCAGCTTGAGCGCAGGGGGGATGAACACTGAAGCTTTCTTT
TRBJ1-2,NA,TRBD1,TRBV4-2,CASSQSQGNYGYTF,TGTGCCAGCAGCCAATCACAGGGGAACTATGGCTACACCTTC
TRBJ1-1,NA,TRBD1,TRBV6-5,CASSYSIGQGETEAFF,TGTGCCAGCAGTTACTCGATCGGACAGGGCGAGACTGAAGCTTTCTTT
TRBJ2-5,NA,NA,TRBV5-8,CASSLRGAGGETQYF,TGTGCCAGCAGCTTGCGGGGGGCAGGAGGGGAGACCCAGTACTTC
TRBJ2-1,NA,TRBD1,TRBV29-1,CSVEITGDEQFF,TGCAGCGTTGAAATCACAGGGGATGAGCAGTTCTTC
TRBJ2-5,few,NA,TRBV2,CASSVDRYQETQYF,TGTGCCAGCAGTGTAGACAGGTACCAAGAGACCCAGTACTTC
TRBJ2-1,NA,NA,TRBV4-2,CASSQDRATGPQFF,TGTGCCAGCAGCCAAGATAGGGCGACAGGTCCCCAGTTCTTC
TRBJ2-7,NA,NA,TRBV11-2,CASSPNREGEQYF,TGTGCCAGCAGCCCGAACAGGGAGGGCGAGCAGTACTTC
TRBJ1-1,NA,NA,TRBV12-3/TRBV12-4,CASSYDTYTEAFF,TGTGCCAGCAGTTACGACACTTACACTGAAGCTTTCTTT
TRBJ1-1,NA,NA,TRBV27,CASRRLGGAPEAFF,TGTGCCAGCAGGAGATTAGGGGGGGCACCTGAAGCTTTCTTT